Sequencing of this TCR beta chain was carried out in a study of post-analysis software for immune sequencing data. Turning to the study itself: Patients with relapsing-remitting, secondary progressive and progressive-relapsing multiple sclerosis courses were all represented.

On this clonotype itself: Its antigen remains unknown.

Unique molecular identifiers tagged the TCR beta cDNA libraries. TCRdb redid the calling of the PCR reads with MiXCR, one entry per CDR3 protein. The repertoire holds hundreds of thousands of distinct CDR3 sequences, with about 40% as singletons. Study findings and constraints: Included in a set of a handful of TRBV segments more frequent in patients than controls were TRBV5-6, TRBV5-1 and TRBV20-1.

With 3 bases clipped from V and 5 bases from J, the junction kept 3 bases outside the gene matches. The CDR3 has 14 amino acids. The receptor comes from a girl aged 5-17 years with multiple sclerosis. Input material: blood. V usage is TRBV12-3 or TRBV12-4 and J usage is TRBJ2-1, with 8 bases identical to TRBD2. CDR3 region: CASSFSGGDNEQFF. CDR3 in DNA: TGTGCCAGCAGTTTTTCGGGGGGGGACAATGAGCAGTTCTTC.